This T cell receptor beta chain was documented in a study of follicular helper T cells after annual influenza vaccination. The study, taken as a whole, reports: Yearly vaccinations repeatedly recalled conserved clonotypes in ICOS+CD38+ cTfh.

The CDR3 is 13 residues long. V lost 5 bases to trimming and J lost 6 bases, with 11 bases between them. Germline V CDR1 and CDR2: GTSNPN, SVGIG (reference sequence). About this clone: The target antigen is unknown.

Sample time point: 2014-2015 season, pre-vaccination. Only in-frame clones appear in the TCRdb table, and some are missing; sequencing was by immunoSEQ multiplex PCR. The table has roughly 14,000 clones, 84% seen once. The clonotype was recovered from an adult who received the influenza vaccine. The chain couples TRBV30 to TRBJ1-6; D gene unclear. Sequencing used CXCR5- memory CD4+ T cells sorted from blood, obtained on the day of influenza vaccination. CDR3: CAWGSGFNSPLHF. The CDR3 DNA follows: TGTGCCTGGGGGTCGGGTTTTAATTCACCCCTCCACTTT.